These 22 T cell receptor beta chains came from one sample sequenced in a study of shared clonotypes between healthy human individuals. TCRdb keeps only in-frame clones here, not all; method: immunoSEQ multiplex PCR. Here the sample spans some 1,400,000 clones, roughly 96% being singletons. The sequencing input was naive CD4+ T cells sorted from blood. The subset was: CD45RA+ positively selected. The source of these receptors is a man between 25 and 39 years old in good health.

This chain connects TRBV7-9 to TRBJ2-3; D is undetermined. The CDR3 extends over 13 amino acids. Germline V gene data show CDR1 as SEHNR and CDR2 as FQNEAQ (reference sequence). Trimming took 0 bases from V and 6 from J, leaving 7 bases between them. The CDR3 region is CASSLAPLDTQYF. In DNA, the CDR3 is TGTGCCAGCAGCTTAGCTCCCCTGGATACGCAGTATTTT.

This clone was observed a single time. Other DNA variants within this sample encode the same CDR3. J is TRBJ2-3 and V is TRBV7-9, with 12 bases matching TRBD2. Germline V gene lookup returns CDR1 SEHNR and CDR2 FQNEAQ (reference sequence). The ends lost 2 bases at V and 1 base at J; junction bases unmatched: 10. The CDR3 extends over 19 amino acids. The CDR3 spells CASSLRLAGGPRGTDTQYF. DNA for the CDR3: TGTGCCAGCAGCTTACGGCTAGCGGGAGGGCCCAGAGGCACAGATACGCAGTATTTT.

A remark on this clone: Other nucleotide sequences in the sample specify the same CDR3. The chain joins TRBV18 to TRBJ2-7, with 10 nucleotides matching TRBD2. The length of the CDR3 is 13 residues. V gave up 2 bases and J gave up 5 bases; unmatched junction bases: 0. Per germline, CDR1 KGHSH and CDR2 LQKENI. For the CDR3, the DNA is TGTGCCAGCTCACCAGGGACTAGCGACGAGCAGTACTTC. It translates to CASSPGTSDEQYF.

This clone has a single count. The CDR3 sequence: CSATYGYEQYF. In nucleotides, the CDR3 is TGCAGTGCTACCTACGGCTACGAGCAGTACTTC. The genes are TRBV20-1 and TRBJ2-7, with D unresolved. The CDR3 sequence is 11 residues long. CDR1 and CDR2 from the germline V gene are DFQATT and SNEGSKA (reference sequence). The ends were cut back, 4 bases at V and 3 bases at J, with 7 bases in the middle.

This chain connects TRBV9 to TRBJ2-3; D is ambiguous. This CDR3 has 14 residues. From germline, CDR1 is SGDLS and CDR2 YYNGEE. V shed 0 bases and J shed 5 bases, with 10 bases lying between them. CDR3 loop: CASSVGSGRDTQYF. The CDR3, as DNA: TGTGCCAGCAGCGTAGGGTCGGGTCGAGATACGCAGTATTTT.

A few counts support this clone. As DNA, the CDR3 is TGTGCCACCAGCAAGCCGGGACTCTCTGGAAACACCATATATTTT. This translates into CATSKPGLSGNTIYF. This chain connects TRBV15 to TRBJ1-3, with D perhaps TRBD1 (5 bases). CDR3 length equals 15 residues. Trimming pared 4 bases from V and 0 bases from J, leaving 10 bases between. Germline V gives CDR1 LNHNV, CDR2 YYDKDF (reference sequence).

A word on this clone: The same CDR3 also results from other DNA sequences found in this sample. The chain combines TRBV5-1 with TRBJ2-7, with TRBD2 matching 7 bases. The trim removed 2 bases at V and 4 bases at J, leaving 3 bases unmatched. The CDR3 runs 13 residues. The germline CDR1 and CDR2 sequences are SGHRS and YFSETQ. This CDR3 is CASSFREGYEQYF. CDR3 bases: TGCGCCAGCAGCTTTAGGGAGGGGTACGAGCAGTACTTC. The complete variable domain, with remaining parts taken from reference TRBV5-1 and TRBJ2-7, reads KAGVTQTPRYLIKTRGQQVTLSCSPISGHRSVSWYQQTPGQGLQFLFEYFSETQRNKGNFPGRFSGRQFSNSRSEMNVSTLELGDSALYLCASSFREGYEQYFGPGTRLTVT.

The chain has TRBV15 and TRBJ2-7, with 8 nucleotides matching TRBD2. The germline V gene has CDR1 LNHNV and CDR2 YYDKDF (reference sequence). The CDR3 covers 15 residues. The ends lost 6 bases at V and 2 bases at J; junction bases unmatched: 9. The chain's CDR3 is CATRPHSGITYEQYF. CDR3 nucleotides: TGTGCCACCAGGCCCCATAGCGGGATAACCTACGAGCAGTACTTC.

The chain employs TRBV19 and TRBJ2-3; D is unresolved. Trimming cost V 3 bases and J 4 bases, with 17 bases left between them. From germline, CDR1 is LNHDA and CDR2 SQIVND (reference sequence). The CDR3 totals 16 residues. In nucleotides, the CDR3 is TGTGCCAGTAGTATGGTCTACCCCACGGTCCCAGATACGCAGTATTTT. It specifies CASSMVYPTVPDTQYF.

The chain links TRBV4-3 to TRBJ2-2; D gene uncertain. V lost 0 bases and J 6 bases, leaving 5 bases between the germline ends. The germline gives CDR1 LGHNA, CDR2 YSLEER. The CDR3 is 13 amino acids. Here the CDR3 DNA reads TGCGCCAGCAGCCAAGATCCCGCCGGGGAGCTGTTTTTT. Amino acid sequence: CASSQDPAGELFF.

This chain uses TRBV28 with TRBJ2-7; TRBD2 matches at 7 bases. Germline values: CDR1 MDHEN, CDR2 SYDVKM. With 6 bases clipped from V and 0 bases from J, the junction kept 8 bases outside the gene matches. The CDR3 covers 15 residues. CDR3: CASRAEGGSSYEQYF. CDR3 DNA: TGTGCCAGCAGAGCGGAGGGAGGGAGCTCCTACGAGCAGTACTTC.

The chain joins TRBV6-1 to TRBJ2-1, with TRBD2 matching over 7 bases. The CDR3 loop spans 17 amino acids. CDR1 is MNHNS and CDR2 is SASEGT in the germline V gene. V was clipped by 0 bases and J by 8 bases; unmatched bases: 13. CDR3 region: CASSEARGAGVGYEQFF. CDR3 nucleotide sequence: TGTGCCAGCAGTGAAGCTCGGGGTGCGGGAGTGGGCTATGAGCAGTTCTTC.

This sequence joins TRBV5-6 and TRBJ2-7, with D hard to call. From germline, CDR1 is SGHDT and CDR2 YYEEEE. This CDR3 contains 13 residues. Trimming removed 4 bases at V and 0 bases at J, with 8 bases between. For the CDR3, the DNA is TGTGCCAGCAGCAAGCTGATCTCCTACGAGCAGTACTTC. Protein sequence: CASSKLISYEQYF.

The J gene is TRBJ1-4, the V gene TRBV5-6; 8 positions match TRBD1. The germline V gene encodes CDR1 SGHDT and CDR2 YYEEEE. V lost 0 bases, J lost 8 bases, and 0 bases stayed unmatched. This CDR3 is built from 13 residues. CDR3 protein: CASSLGDREKLFF. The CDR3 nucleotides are TGTGCCAGCAGCTTGGGGGACAGGGAAAAACTGTTTTTT. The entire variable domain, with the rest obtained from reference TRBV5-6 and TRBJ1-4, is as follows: DAGVTQSPTHLIKTRGQQVTLRCSPKSGHDTVSWYQQALGQGPQFIFQYYEEEERQRGNFPDRFSGHQFPNYSSELNVNALLLGDSALYLCASSLGDREKLFFGSGTQLSVL.

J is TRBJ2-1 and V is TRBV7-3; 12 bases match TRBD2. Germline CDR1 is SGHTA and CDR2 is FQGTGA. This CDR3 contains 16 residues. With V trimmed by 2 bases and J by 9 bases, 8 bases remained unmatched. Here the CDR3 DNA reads TGTGCCAGCAGCTTATCACGACTAGCGGGGGACAGTGAGCAGTTCTTC. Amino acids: CASSLSRLAGDSEQFF.

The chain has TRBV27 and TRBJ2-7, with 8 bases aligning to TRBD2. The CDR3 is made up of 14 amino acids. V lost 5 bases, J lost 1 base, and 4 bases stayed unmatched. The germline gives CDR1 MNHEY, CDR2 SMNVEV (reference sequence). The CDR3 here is CASSQLAASYEQYF. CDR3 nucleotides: TGTGCCAGCAGTCAACTAGCGGCTTCCTACGAGCAGTACTTC.

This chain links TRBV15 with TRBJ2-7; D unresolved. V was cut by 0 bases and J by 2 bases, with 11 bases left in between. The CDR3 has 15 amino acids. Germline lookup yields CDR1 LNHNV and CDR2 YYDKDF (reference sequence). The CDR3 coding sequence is TGTGCCACCAGCAGAGATGAAGGTCGTACCTACGAGCAGTACTTC. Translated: CATSRDEGRTYEQYF.

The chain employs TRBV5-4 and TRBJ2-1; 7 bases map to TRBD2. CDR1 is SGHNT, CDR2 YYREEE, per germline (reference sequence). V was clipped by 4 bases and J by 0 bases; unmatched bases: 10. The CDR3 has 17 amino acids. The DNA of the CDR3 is TGTGCCAGCAGCCCTGGGGCTAGCGGTAGCTCCTACAATGAGCAGTTCTTC. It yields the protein CASSPGASGSSYNEQFF.

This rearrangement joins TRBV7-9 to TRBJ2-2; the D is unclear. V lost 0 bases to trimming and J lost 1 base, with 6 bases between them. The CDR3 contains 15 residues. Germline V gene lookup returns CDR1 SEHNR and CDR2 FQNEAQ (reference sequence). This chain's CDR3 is CASSLALVNTGELFF. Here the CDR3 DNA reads TGTGCCAGCAGCTTAGCTCTAGTGAACACCGGGGAGCTGTTTTTT.

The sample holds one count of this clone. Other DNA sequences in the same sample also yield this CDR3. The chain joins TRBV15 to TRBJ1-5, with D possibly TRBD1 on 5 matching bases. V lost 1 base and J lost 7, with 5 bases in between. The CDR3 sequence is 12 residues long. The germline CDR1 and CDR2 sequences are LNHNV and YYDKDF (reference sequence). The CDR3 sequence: CATSRGGQPQHF. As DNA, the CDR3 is TGTGCCACCAGCAGAGGGGGGCAGCCCCAGCATTTT.

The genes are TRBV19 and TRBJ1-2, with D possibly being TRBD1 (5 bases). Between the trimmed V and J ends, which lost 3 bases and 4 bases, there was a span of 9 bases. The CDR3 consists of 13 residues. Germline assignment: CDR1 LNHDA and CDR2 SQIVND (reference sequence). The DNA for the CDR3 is TGTGCCAGTAGTATCGGGGGAACCTATGGCTACACCTTC. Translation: CASSIGGTYGYTF.

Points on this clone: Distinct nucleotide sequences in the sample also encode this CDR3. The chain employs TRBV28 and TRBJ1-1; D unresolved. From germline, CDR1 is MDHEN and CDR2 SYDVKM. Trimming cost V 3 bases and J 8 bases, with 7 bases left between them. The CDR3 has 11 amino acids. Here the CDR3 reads CASSLVGEAFF. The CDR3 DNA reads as TGTGCCAGCAGTTTGGTGGGAGAAGCTTTCTTT. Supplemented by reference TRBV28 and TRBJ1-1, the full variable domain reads DVKVTQSSRYLVKRTGEKVFLECVQDMDHENMFWYRQDPGLGLRLIYFSYDVKMKEKGDIPEGYSVSREKKERFSLILESASTNQTSMYLCASSLVGEAFFGQGTRLTVV.